These T cell receptor beta chains were read from a single sample in a study of blood T cells in healthy people across ages. TCRdb re-called the 5' RACE reads with MiXCR, one entry per CDR3 protein. Of about 1.8 million distinct CDR3 sequences listed, around 50% were seen once; the top ten hold less than 2.5%. The sequenced sample consisted of blood. The source of these receptors is a woman between 40 and 55 years old in good health. The CDR3 runs from the conserved cysteine through the conserved F or W. The order of the fields is CDR3 DNA, CDR3 protein, clone size, D gene, J gene, V gene. A D gene is named only where the DNA matches it firmly. A clone size is listed for some rows: how often the clone was seen (once, few, many), or a class if it is expanded.

TGTGCCAGCAGTTCGCTGACTAGCGGGGGGGTATACGAGCAGTACTTC | CASSSLTSGGVYEQYF | NA | TRBD2 | TRBJ2-7 | TRBV28
TGCAGCGTTGAAAGGGGCCAATTCGGTGAGCAGTTCTTC | CSVERGQFGEQFF | NA | NA | TRBJ2-1 | TRBV29-1
TGTGCCAGCAACCGGGACGGAGGCCGGGATGGCTACACCTTC | CASNRDGGRDGYTF | NA | NA | TRBJ1-2 | TRBV7-2
TGTGCCAGCAGCTCAGACAGGGCGAGCTTCTTCGGAGCTTTCTTT | CASSSDRASFFGAFF | NA | TRBD1 | TRBJ1-1 | TRBV7-2
TGCGCCAGCAGCCAAGATATTGGGGGGGGCCAAGAGACCCAGTACTTC | CASSQDIGGGQETQYF | NA | TRBD2 | TRBJ2-5 | TRBV4-3
TGTGCCAGCTGCGGGGGCCATTCACCCCTCCACTTT | CASCGGHSPLHF | once | NA | TRBJ1-6 | TRBV12-3/TRBV12-4
TGTGCCAGCAGTTACCACCCAGTCCGGAGCTCCTATAATTCACGCCTCCACTTT | CASSYHPVRSSYNSRLHF | NA | NA | TRBJ1-6 | TRBV6-2/TRBV6-3
TGTGCCAGCAGCTTCGGGGGACAGGTTGGGATTTACTATGGCTACACCTTC | CASSFGGQVGIYYGYTF | NA | TRBD1 | TRBJ1-2 | TRBV4-2
TGCAGTGCTGATATCACCGGGACAGGGGAAAACAATGAAAAACTGTTTTTT | CSADITGTGENNEKLFF | NA | TRBD1 | TRBJ1-4 | TRBV20-1
TGCGCCAGCAGTGCCGGGACAGGGGCGGATCAGCCCCAGCATTTT | CASSAGTGADQPQHF | NA | TRBD1 | TRBJ1-5 | TRBV5-1
TGTGCCAGCACTACGTGGGGGAATGCCACAGATACGCAGTATTTT | CASTTWGNATDTQYF | few | NA | TRBJ2-3 | TRBV14
TGTGCCAGCAGTTTAGGCGGCGCGGGCCATGTGGAGACCCAGTACTTC | CASSLGGAGHVETQYF | NA | NA | TRBJ2-5 | TRBV28
TGTGCCAGCAGCATGGCGGGGCCGGGTGAAAAACTGTTTTTT | CASSMAGPGEKLFF | NA | NA | TRBJ1-4 | TRBV7-2
TGTGCTAGTGGTTTGACCCGGACTAGCGGGGGCACAGATACGCAGTATTTT | CASGLTRTSGGTDTQYF | NA | TRBD2 | TRBJ2-3 | TRBV12-5
TGTGCTAGCAGCCCCACATCCCCGGACAGGGGCTATGGCTACACCTTC | CASSPTSPDRGYGYTF | NA | TRBD1 | TRBJ1-2 | TRBV4-2
TGCAGTGCTCCTCATCCGGGGGGCTACAATGAGCAGTTCTTC | CSAPHPGGYNEQFF | NA | TRBD2 | TRBJ2-1 | TRBV20-1
TGTGCCAGCAGCCAATTGCGGATGGGAGCGCCAGAAGAGACCCAGTACTTC | CASSQLRMGAPEETQYF | NA | NA | TRBJ2-5 | TRBV4-2
TGTGCCAGCAGCTTAGATCTAGGGGGGTCCCTTGGAGATACGCAGTATTTT | CASSLDLGGSLGDTQYF | few | NA | TRBJ2-3 | TRBV11-2
TGTGCCAGCAGCTTAGGCTCGGGACTACTGATAGAGACCCAGTACTTC | CASSLGSGLLIETQYF | NA | TRBD2 | TRBJ2-5 | TRBV7-6
TGCAGTGCTCGGACAGGGGTGGAGCAGCCCCAGCATTTT | CSARTGVEQPQHF | NA | TRBD1 | TRBJ1-5 | TRBV20-1
TGTGCCAGCAGCCAAACGGGACTAGTCGAGACCCAGTACTTC | CASSQTGLVETQYF | few | TRBD2 | TRBJ2-5 | TRBV7-8
TGCAGTACTAGAGATCGCCGAGCAACTAATGAAAAACTGTTTTTT | CSTRDRRATNEKLFF | NA | NA | TRBJ1-4 | TRBV20-1
TGCAGTGCCCCTAATCAGGGTGCGGGTAATTCACCCCTCCACTTT | CSAPNQGAGNSPLHF | NA | NA | TRBJ1-6 | TRBV20-1
TGTGCCAGCAGCCAGCAGGGAAGACTAGCCAAAAACATTCAGTACTTC | CASSQQGRLAKNIQYF | few | NA | TRBJ2-4 | TRBV4-2
TGTGCCAGCAGTCAAACTAGCGGGGTGTACCGAGAGACCCAGTACTTC | CASSQTSGVYRETQYF | NA | TRBD2 | TRBJ2-5 | TRBV12-3/TRBV12-4
TGTGCCAGCAGCCCAAGACAGCCCCCAGGCAACGTCCTGACTTTC | CASSPRQPPGNVLTF | few | NA | TRBJ2-6 | TRBV7-9
TGCAGCGTTACCCCCATATCCCAGTATGGCTACACCTTC | CSVTPISQYGYTF | NA | NA | TRBJ1-2 | TRBV29-1
TGTGCCAGCACCATCGGAGGGGGTGGCACAGATACGCAGTATTTT | CASTIGGGGTDTQYF | NA | NA | TRBJ2-3 | TRBV9
TGCAGCGAGACAGTATTACAGGGGTTGCCAGATACGCAGTATTTT | CSETVLQGLPDTQYF | NA | TRBD1 | TRBJ2-3 | TRBV20-1
TGTGCCAGCAGCTTAGTGGCTAGCGGGGGAGTTTACGAGCAGTACTTC | CASSLVASGGVYEQYF | NA | TRBD2 | TRBJ2-7 | TRBV7-6
TGCAGCGTTGTCCACTGGCAGGGCGGGACAGACAATGAGCAGTTCTTC | CSVVHWQGGTDNEQFF | few | NA | TRBJ2-1 | TRBV29-1
TGCGCCAGCAGCCAAGATCCCCCAGCTACCTTAAGCACAGATACGCAGTATTTT | CASSQDPPATLSTDTQYF | few | NA | TRBJ2-3 | TRBV4-3
TGTGCCAGCTCCTATGGGGGGTCTATTTACGAGCAGTACTTC | CASSYGGSIYEQYF | NA | NA | TRBJ2-7 | TRBV28
TGCGCCAGCAGCCAAGAAGGGGCCAGGTTTGGCTACACCTTC | CASSQEGARFGYTF | NA | NA | TRBJ1-2 | TRBV4-3
TGTGCCAGCAGAGGGACCGAGACCCAGTACTTC | CASRGTETQYF | NA | NA | TRBJ2-5 | TRBV7-9
TGTGCCAGCTTTAACAGCACCTCCTTAAATGAGCAGTTCTTC | CASFNSTSLNEQFF | NA | NA | TRBJ2-1 | TRBV2
TGTGCCAGCAGCCAAGACTGGCCAGTCACAGATACGCAGTATTTT | CASSQDWPVTDTQYF | NA | NA | TRBJ2-3 | TRBV4-2
TGCGCCAGCAGCCAAGCAAGAAGGCAGGCGGGTGAAAAACTGTTTTTT | CASSQARRQAGEKLFF | NA | NA | TRBJ1-4 | TRBV4-1
TGCAGTGCAACCTCGGGGAGGGAGGCCAAAAACATTCAGTACTTC | CSATSGREAKNIQYF | few | TRBD2 | TRBJ2-4 | TRBV20-1
TGTGCCAGCAGCCAGGGGCTCGGGAACTACAATGAGCAGTACTTC | CASSQGLGNYNEQYF | NA | NA | TRBJ2-7 | TRBV14
TGTGCCAGCAGCCGCCTCTCCCAGGGTTTCGCAGATACGCAGTATTTT | CASSRLSQGFADTQYF | NA | NA | TRBJ2-3 | TRBV4-2
TGTGCCAGCAGCTTAACGGGAAATTTCGACGTTGGGGGGGAGACCCAGTACTTC | CASSLTGNFDVGGETQYF | NA | NA | TRBJ2-5 | TRBV11-2
TGTGCCACCAGCAGAGTTCAGATCGCAGAGACCCAGTTCTTC | CATSRVQIAETQFF | NA | NA | TRBJ2-1 | TRBV15